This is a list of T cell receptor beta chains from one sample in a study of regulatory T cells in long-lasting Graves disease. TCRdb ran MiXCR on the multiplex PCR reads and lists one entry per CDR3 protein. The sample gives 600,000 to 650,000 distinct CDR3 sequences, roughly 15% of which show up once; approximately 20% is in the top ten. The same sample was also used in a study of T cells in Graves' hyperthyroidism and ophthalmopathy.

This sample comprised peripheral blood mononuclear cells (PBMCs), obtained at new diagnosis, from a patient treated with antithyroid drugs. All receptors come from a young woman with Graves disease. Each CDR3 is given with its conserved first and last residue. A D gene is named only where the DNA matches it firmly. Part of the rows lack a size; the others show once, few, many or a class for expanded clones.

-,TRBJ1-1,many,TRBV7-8,CASSLGLGIQAFF,TGTGCCAGCAGTTTGGGCCTAGGAATACAAGCTTTCTTT
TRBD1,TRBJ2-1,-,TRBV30,CACRGYSYNEQFF,TGTGCATGCAGGGGGTACTCCTACAATGAGCAGTTCTTC
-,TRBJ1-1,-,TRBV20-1,CSASGPTEAFF,TGCAGTGCTAGCGGCCCTACTGAAGCTTTCTTT
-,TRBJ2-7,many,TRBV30,CAWSGLQREQYF,TGTGCCTGGAGTGGGCTGCAGAGAGAGCAGTACTTC
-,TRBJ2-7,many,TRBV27,CASSPGVVTYEQYF,TGTGCCAGCAGCCCCGGGGTTGTGACCTACGAGCAGTACTTC
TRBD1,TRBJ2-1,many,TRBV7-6,CASSSDRALYNEQFF,TGTGCCAGCAGCTCGGACAGGGCTTTGTACAATGAGCAGTTCTTC
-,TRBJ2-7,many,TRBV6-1,CASSQSARLYEQYF,TGTGCCAGCAGTCAGAGCGCTCGGCTCTACGAGCAGTACTTC
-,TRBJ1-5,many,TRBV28,CASRPYRAGNNQPQHF,TGTGCCAGCAGACCATACAGGGCTGGTAACAATCAGCCCCAGCATTTT
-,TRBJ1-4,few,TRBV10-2,CASSESGTNEKLFF,TGCGCCAGCAGTGAGTCTGGAACTAATGAAAAACTGTTTTTT
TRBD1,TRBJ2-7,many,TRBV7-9,CASTDDRGHEQYF,TGTGCCAGCACCGATGACAGGGGGCACGAGCAGTACTTC
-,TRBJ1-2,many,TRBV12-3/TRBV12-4,CASILNGYYGYTF,TGTGCCAGCATCTTGAACGGGTACTATGGCTACACCTTC
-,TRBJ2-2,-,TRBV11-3,CAGSRTWGLDTGELFF,TGTGCCGGCAGCCGTACTTGGGGGCTCGACACCGGGGAGCTGTTTTTT
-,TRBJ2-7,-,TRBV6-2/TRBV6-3,CASSSPDRAVYEQYF,TGTGCCAGCAGTTCCCCCGACCGGGCCGTCTACGAGCAGTACTTC
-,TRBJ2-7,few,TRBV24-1,CATSEAKLTGTYEQYF,TGTGCCACCAGTGAAGCGAAATTGACAGGGACTTACGAGCAGTACTTC
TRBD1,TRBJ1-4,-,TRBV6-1,CASTEWVGQGQKLSF,TGTGCCAGCACCGAGTGGGTCGGACAGGGCCAAAAACTGTCTTTT
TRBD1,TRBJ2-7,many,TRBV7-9,CASSPLGQGTYEQYF,TGTGCCAGCAGCCCACTGGGACAGGGGACCTACGAGCAGTACTTC
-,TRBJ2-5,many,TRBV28,CASSPGDKQETQYF,TGTGCCAGCAGTCCCGGGGACAAACAAGAGACCCAGTACTTC
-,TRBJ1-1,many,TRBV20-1,CSARDVGPEAFF,TGCAGTGCTAGGGATGTGGGGCCTGAAGCTTTCTTT
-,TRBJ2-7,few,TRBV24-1,CATSLVGRAPVTGIPYEQYF,TGTGCCACCAGTCTTGTCGGCCGGGCTCCCGTGACAGGAATACCCTACGAGCAGTACTTC
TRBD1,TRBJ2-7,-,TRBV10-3,CAISPSGTASSYEQYF,TGTGCCATCAGTCCAAGTGGGACAGCGAGCTCCTACGAGCAGTACTTC
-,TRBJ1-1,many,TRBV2,CASSVRTALNTEAFF,TGTGCCAGCAGTGTTAGAACGGCTTTGAACACTGAAGCTTTCTTT
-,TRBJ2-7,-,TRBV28,CASSLINLAPEFYEQYF,TGTGCCAGCAGCTTAATTAATCTAGCGCCTGAATTCTACGAGCAGTACTTC
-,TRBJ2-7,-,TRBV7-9,CTSSLELAGSGQYF,TGTACCAGCAGCTTAGAGCTCGCAGGGTCGGGGCAGTACTTC
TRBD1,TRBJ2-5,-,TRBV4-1,CASSQSSRGLNGETQYF,TGCGCCAGCAGCCAATCCTCTAGGGGGCTTAACGGCGAGACCCAGTACTTC
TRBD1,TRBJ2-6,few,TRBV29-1,CSVRTGSSGANVLTF,TGCAGCGTTCGGACAGGGTCCTCTGGGGCCAACGTCCTGACTTTC
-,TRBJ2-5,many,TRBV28,CASSSTGFQETQYF,TGTGCCAGCAGTTCCACAGGGTTTCAAGAGACCCAGTACTTC
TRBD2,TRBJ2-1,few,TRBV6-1,CATHRGSGRPDNLNEQFF,TGTGCCACCCACCGGGGTAGCGGGAGACCCGACAACCTCAATGAGCAGTTCTTC
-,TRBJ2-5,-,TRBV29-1,CSVEYGRRETQYF,TGCAGCGTTGAATATGGGAGGAGGGAGACCCAGTACTTC
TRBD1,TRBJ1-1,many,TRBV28,CASSPRPDRDEAFF,TGTGCCAGCAGTCCGCGCCCGGACAGGGACGAAGCTTTCTTT
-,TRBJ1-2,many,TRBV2,CASSVQGPYYGYTF,TGTGCCAGCAGTGTACAGGGCCCCTACTATGGCTACACCTTC
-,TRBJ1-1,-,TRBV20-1,CSAPSSGSHSEAFF,TGCAGTGCTCCATCTTCGGGCTCTCACTCTGAAGCTTTCTTT
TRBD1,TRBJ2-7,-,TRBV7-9,CASSTLPQTDRGGNEQYF,TGTGCCAGCAGCACACTACCGCAAACCGACAGGGGTGGGAACGAGCAGTACTTC
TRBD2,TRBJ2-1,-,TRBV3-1,CASSQEAAGGGEQFF,TGTGCCAGCAGCCAAGAGGCTGCGGGGGGTGGTGAGCAGTTCTTC
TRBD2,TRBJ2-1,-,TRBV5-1,CASSLHGLELNEQFF,TGCGCCAGCAGCTTGCATGGACTAGAGTTAAATGAGCAGTTCTTC
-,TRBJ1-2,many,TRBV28,CASRIRQLPGYTF,TGTGCCAGCAGGATCCGACAGCTCCCTGGCTACACCTTC
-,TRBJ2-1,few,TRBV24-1,CATSPSPPGTRKHGEQFF,TGTGCCACCAGTCCTTCGCCCCCCGGGACGAGGAAACACGGTGAGCAGTTCTTC
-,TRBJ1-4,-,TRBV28,CASSPTSGTNEKLFF,TGTGCCAGCAGCCCCACCAGTGGAACTAATGAAAAACTGTTTTTT
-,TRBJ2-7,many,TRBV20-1,CSAGTRWAYEQYF,TGCAGCGCCGGGACCAGGTGGGCCTACGAGCAGTACTTC
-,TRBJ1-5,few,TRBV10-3,CAIRGAGDQPQHF,TGTGCCATCAGGGGGGCAGGGGATCAGCCCCAGCATTTT
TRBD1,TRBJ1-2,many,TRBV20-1,CSALLGTANYGYTF,TGCAGTGCCCTTTTGGGGACAGCGAACTATGGCTACACCTTC
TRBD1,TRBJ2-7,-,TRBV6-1,CASSKDRGRRNEQYF,TGTGCCAGCAGTAAGGACAGGGGCCGCCGCAACGAGCAGTACTTC
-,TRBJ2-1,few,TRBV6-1,CASRVGLDTGVYNEQFF,TGTGCCAGCCGGGTGGGGTTAGATACGGGGGTCTACAATGAGCAGTTCTTC
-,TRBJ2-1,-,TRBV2,CASSVFGSYNEQFF,TGTGCCAGCAGTGTGTTCGGCTCCTACAATGAGCAGTTCTTC
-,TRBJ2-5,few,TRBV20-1,CSAPNGETQYF,TGCAGTGCCCCCAATGGCGAGACCCAGTACTTC
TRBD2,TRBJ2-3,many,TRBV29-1,CSVAGTSGTDTQYF,TGCAGCGTTGCCGGGACTAGCGGCACAGATACGCAGTATTTT
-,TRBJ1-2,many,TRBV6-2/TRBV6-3,CASSYSQGFYGYTF,TGTGCCAGCAGTTACTCGCAGGGATTCTATGGCTACACCTTC
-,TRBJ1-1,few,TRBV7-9,CATLESGLNTEAFF,TGTGCCACCCTGGAAAGCGGACTGAACACTGAAGCTTTCTTT
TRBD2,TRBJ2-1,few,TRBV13,CASSSDRVASGRSGEQFF,TGTGCCAGCAGCTCGGACAGGGTCGCTAGCGGGAGGTCTGGGGAGCAGTTCTTC
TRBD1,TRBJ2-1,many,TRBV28,CASRNGQEYNEQFF,TGTGCCAGCAGAAACGGACAGGAATACAATGAGCAGTTCTTC
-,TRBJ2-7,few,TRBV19,CASSMEGSEQYF,TGTGCCAGTAGTATGGAGGGGAGCGAGCAGTACTTC
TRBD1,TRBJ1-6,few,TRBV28,CASSLWGQGGSGSPLHF,TGTGCCAGCAGTTTATGGGGACAGGGCGGATCTGGTTCACCCCTCCACTTT
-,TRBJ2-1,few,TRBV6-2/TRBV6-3,CASSRNDNEQFF,TGTGCCAGCAGTCGGAATGACAATGAGCAGTTCTTC
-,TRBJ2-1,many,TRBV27,CATATASYNEQFF,TGTGCCACCGCCACTGCGAGCTACAATGAGCAGTTCTTC
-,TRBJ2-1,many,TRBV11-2,CATTPTPNSYNEQFF,TGTGCCACCACTCCAACGCCGAACTCCTACAATGAGCAGTTCTTC
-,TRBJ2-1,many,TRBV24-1,CATSDPPLRGIDEQFF,TGTGCCACCAGTGATCCGCCCTTACGCGGGATAGATGAGCAGTTCTTC
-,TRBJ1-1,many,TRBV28,CASSHPAEAFF,TGTGCCAGCAGTCATCCCGCTGAAGCTTTCTTT
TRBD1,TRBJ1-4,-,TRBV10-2,CASSEQGFREKLFF,TGCGCCAGCAGTGAACAGGGGTTTCGGGAAAAACTGTTTTTT
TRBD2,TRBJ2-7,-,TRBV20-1,CSARDRAGTSGLYEQYF,TGCAGTGCTAGAGATCGGGCTGGGACTAGCGGACTTTACGAGCAGTACTTC
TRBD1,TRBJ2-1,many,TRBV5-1,CASSLIQGGLREQFF,TGCGCCAGCAGCTTGATTCAAGGGGGCTTGCGTGAGCAGTTCTTC